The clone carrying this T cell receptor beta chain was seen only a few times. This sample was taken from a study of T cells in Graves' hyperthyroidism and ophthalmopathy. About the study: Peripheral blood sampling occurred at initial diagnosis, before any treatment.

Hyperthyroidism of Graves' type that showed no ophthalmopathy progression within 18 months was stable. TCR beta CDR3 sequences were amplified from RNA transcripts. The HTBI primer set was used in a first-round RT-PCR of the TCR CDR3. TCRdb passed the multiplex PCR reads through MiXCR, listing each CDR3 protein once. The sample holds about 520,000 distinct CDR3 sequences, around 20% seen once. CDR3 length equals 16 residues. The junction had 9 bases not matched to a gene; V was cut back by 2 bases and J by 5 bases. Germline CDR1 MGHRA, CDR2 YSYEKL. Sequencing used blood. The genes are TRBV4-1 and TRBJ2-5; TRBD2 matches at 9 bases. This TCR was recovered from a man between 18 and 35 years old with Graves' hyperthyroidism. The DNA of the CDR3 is TGCGCCAGCAGCCAAAGAGGCGGGGGGGCAGGGGAGACCCAGTACTTC. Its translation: CASSQRGGGAGETQYF.